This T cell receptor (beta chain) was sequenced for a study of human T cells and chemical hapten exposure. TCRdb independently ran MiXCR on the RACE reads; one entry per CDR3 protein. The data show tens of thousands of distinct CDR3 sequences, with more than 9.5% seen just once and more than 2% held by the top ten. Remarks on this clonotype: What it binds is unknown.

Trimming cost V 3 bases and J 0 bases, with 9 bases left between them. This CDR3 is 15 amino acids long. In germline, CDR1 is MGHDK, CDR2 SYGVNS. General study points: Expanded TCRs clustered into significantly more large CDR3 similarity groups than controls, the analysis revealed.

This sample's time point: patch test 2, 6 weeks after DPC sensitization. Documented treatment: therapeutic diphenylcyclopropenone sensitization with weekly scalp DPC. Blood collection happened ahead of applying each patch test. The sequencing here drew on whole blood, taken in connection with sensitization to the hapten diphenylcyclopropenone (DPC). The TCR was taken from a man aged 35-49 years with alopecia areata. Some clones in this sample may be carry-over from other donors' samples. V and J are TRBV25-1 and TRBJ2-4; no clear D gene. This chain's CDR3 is CASSDGSLAKNIQYF. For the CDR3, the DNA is TGTGCCAGCAGTGATGGCAGCCTAGCCAAAAACATTCAGTACTTC.